The 6 T cell receptor beta chains below were found in one sample sequenced in a study of T cell responses to AZD1222 COVID-19 vaccine. Sequencing used immunoSEQ multiplex PCR; TCRdb keeps in-frame clones, though not all of them. The data contain more than 120,000 clones, roughly 90% of them singletons. Here the sequenced sample was peripheral blood, taken 28 days after the second AZD1222 dose. These receptors originate from an adult who received the AZD1222 COVID-19 vaccine.

This clone showed up just once. The chain couples TRBV5-6 to TRBJ1-1; D is perhaps TRBD1 (6 bases). Trimming left V 2 bases short and J 1 base short, with 12 bases between. The CDR3 totals 15 residues. The germline V gene encodes CDR1 SGHDT and CDR2 YYEEEE. CDR3 region: CASSFWGRGNTEAFF. As DNA, the CDR3 is TGTGCCAGCAGCTTTTGGGGCAGGGGGAACACTGAAGCTTTCTTT.

This chain connects TRBV5-1 to TRBJ2-5; the D gene is possibly TRBD1 (5 bases). The CDR3 has 15 residues. The germline V gene encodes CDR1 SGHRS and CDR2 YFSETQ. V lost 1 base and J 3 bases, leaving 13 bases between the germline ends. In nucleotides, the CDR3 is TGCGCCAGCAGCTTGACCGCAGGGTCGGAAGAGACCCAGTACTTC. This gives the protein CASSLTAGSEETQYF.

This clone showed up just a few times. Within the sample, other DNA sequences also encode this same CDR3. The chain couples TRBV5-1 to TRBJ2-5; D ambiguous. Germline lookup yields CDR1 SGHRS and CDR2 YFSETQ. Trimming shortened V by 2 bases and J by 0 bases, and 5 bases separated the two germline ends. The CDR3 consists of 13 residues. CDR3 in amino acids: CASSFSYQETQYF. CDR3 sequence (DNA): TGCGCCAGCAGCTTCTCGTACCAAGAGACCCAGTACTTC.

The J gene is TRBJ2-5, the V gene TRBV11-2, with 12 bases identical to TRBD2. Trimming cost V 5 bases and J 5 bases; bases outside gene matches: 6. CDR3 size: 15 residues. CDR1 is SGHAT and CDR2 is FQNNGV in the germline V gene. The CDR3 here is CASSRLAGVRETQYF. In DNA form, the CDR3 reads TGTGCCAGCAGCAGACTAGCGGGAGTTCGGGAGACCCAGTACTTC.

The chain couples TRBV30 to TRBJ1-3, with D unclear. The CDR3 consists of 15 residues. Trimming cost V 8 bases and J 0 bases, with 17 bases left between them. The germline V gene encodes CDR1 GTSNPN and CDR2 SVGIG (reference sequence). For the CDR3, the DNA is TGTGCCCTGGAAGTCGCGGAACTCTCTGGAAACACCATATATTTT. It codes for CALEVAELSGNTIYF. The full variable domain, completed using reference TRBV30 and TRBJ1-3, is SQTIHQWPATLVQPVGSPLSLECTVEGTSNPNLYWYRQAAGRGLQLLFYSVGIGQISSEVPQNLSASRPQDRQFILSSKKLLLSDSGFYLCALEVAELSGNTIYFGEGSWLTVV.

The chain employs TRBV6-2 or TRBV6-3 and TRBJ1-5, with a tentative D call TRBD1 (6 bases). V was pared by 0 bases and J by 2 bases, with 14 bases between. This CDR3 contains 17 residues. From germline, CDR1 is MNHEY and CDR2 SVGEGT. The CDR3 DNA reads as TGTGCCAGCAGTTACTCCCCGATGGGGGCAGGCAATCAGCCCCAGCATTTT. The encoded protein is CASSYSPMGAGNQPQHF.